This T cell receptor (beta chain) was profiled in a study of CD8+ T cells in alopecia areata. Findings of the study overall: Under tofacitinib, fewer expanded CD8+ clones appeared among the top 100 scalp clones. Scalp sample data also include resident alphabeta T cells from normal skin.

The CDR3 has 13 amino acids. The germline V and J ends were trimmed by 6 bases and 3 bases, with 11 bases remaining between them. Germline CDR1 MNHEY, CDR2 SVGAGI. Turning to this clone: Its cognate antigen is unknown.

Sequencing used cDNA as its template, made by extracting RNA and reverse transcribing it. Repertoires were generated with immunoSEQ multiplex PCR, while TCRdb's copy carries only in-frame clones and drops some. The sample carries about 210,000 clones, under 75% recorded once. Treatment given: oral pan-JAK inhibitor, 5-10 mg twice daily. Alopecia areata patients provided lesional scalp punch biopsies and peripheral blood, both collected for the study. This chain links TRBV6-5 with TRBJ1-2; D uncertain. This receptor was identified in a human donor with alopecia areata. The sequencing used CD4+ T cells sorted from blood, collected at week 4, from a patient treated with tofacitinib. The CDR3 protein is CASSRRQDYGYTF. The DNA of the CDR3 is TGTGCCAGCAGCCGCCGACAAGACTATGGCTACACCTTC.